These T cell receptor beta chains were read from a single sample in a study of identical twins. TCRdb re-called the 5' RACE reads with MiXCR, one entry per CDR3 protein. Among 1.5 million or so distinct CDR3 sequences listed, about 32% were seen once. The specimen sequenced was cord blood. The receptors come from a newborn girl in good health. CDR3s leave out the opening cysteine and the closing phenylalanine or tryptophan. D genes are given only for firm matches.

>TRBJ2-1|TRBV6-6|-|13
ASSYREISYNEQF
>TRBJ1-4|TRBV4-2|TRBD1|15
ASSQEATDRGNEKLF
>TRBJ2-1|TRBV5-6|TRBD2|14
ASGKVLADSYNEQF
>TRBJ2-5|TRBV10-2|-|12
ASSEWLQGETQY
>TRBJ2-7|TRBV27|TRBD2|16
ASSLRGGLAGVYNEQY
>TRBJ2-6|TRBV20-1|-|9
SGSGANVLT
>TRBJ2-1|TRBV12-3/TRBV12-4|-|11
ASRTGTKNEQF
>TRBJ2-7|TRBV12-3/TRBV12-4|-|12
ASSLVGMVGEQY
>TRBJ1-1|TRBV7-9|-|15
ASSSIPMTAMNTEAF
>TRBJ2-5|TRBV12-3/TRBV12-4|-|13
ASSLRTGPQETQY
>TRBJ2-1|TRBV21-1|-|13
ASSKDGGVGGEQF
>TRBJ2-7|TRBV11-2|TRBD1|12
ASSLGQGAHEQY
>TRBJ1-1|TRBV15|-|14
ATSRYRQTMNTEAF
>TRBJ2-1|TRBV5-1|-|13
ASSLYGGSGNEQF
>TRBJ2-5|TRBV28|TRBD1|17
ASSFYTYPQGSPWETQY
>TRBJ2-1|TRBV28|-|12
ASSRQRFYNEQF
>-|TRBV20-1|-|12
SARWQVLPYEQY
>TRBJ1-1|TRBV20-1|-|12
SAYKGGVNTEAF